Described below is a single T cell receptor beta chain sequence and its context. Its matching antigen is unknown. This record comes from a study of T-cell memory formation after mild COVID-19. Across the study: Largely donor-specific sequence clusters came from a couple of donors. Notes on the study in general: There was a balanced CD4/CD8 profile in clones contracting day 15 to 85, and later expanders leaned CD4+. Certain responding clones were present in pre-infection memory, suggesting participation of cross-reactive memory. Clones that contracted clustered mainly in CM and EM if CD4+ and in EMRA if CD8+.

CDR1 is KGHDR and CDR2 is SFDVKD in the germline V gene. The V end was cut by 7 bases, the J end by 2 bases, with 10 bases between. This CDR3 contains 13 residues. MiXCR, applied by TCRdb to the 5' RACE reads, yields one record per CDR3 protein. This table holds 100,000 to 150,000 distinct CDR3 sequences, about 5.9% found once. Material: PBMCs or a T cell subset sorted from them (not recorded which). The receptor was isolated from an adult woman who had mild COVID-19 (a few samples of this study predate the infection). Cell type and time point are not known. The chain employs TRBV24-1 and TRBJ1-2; perhaps TRBD1 as D (6 bases). CDR3 in DNA: TGTGCCACCAGGAAGGGGGGGAACTATGGCTACACCTTC. Its translation is CATRKGGNYGYTF.